The rows below give T cell receptor beta chains drawn from one sample of a study of blood T cells in healthy people across ages. Via MiXCR, TCRdb re-called the 5' RACE reads, giving one row per CDR3 protein. This sample has 1.5 million to 2 million distinct CDR3 sequences, with roughly 52% found just once. Sequencing was carried out using blood. The receptor source for this set is a woman between 40 and 55 years old in good health. Each CDR3 is given with its conserved first and last residue. The D gene is left open where the match is weak. A row's size may be missing; if present it is once, few, many or a size class.

J gene: TRBJ1-1
V gene: TRBV20-1
D gene: NA
clone size: NA
CDR3 DNA: TGCAGTGCTAGATTCCGGGGACAAACGGCTGAAGCTTTCTTT
CDR3 protein: CSARFRGQTAEAFF

J gene: TRBJ2-3
V gene: TRBV20-1
D gene: TRBD2
clone size: few
CDR3 DNA: TGCAGTGCTAGAGTGGTAGCGGGGATGACAGATACGCAGTATTTT
CDR3 protein: CSARVVAGMTDTQYF

J gene: TRBJ1-2
V gene: TRBV4-1
D gene: NA
clone size: NA
CDR3 DNA: TGCGCCAGCAGCCAAGAGTGGAGTAGCTATGGCTACACCTTC
CDR3 protein: CASSQEWSSYGYTF

J gene: TRBJ1-2
V gene: TRBV5-1
D gene: NA
clone size: few
CDR3 DNA: TGCGCCAGCAGCCCCGGGGGAACACACTATGGCTACACCTTC
CDR3 protein: CASSPGGTHYGYTF

J gene: TRBJ2-3
V gene: TRBV7-2
D gene: TRBD2
clone size: once
CDR3 DNA: TGTGCCAGCAGCTTACCAGCGGGAGCACAGACTACGCAGTATTTT
CDR3 protein: CASSLPAGAQTTQYF

J gene: TRBJ1-5
V gene: TRBV7-2
D gene: NA
clone size: NA
CDR3 DNA: TGTGCCAGCAGCTTATCTCCAGGGAGTGGTAATCAGCCCCAGCATTTT
CDR3 protein: CASSLSPGSGNQPQHF

J gene: TRBJ2-3
V gene: TRBV28
D gene: TRBD2
clone size: NA
CDR3 DNA: TGTGCCAGCAGTTTCATCCTTCCAGCGGGGGCCAGCACAGATACGCAGTATTTT
CDR3 protein: CASSFILPAGASTDTQYF

J gene: TRBJ2-7
V gene: TRBV7-9
D gene: NA
clone size: NA
CDR3 DNA: TGTGCCAGCAGAAATGGGGACGAGCGGTACTTC
CDR3 protein: CASRNGDERYF

J gene: TRBJ2-5
V gene: TRBV7-2
D gene: NA
clone size: NA
CDR3 DNA: TGTGCCAGCAGCTTATGTGGGGGACAAGAGACCCAGTACTTC
CDR3 protein: CASSLCGGQETQYF

J gene: TRBJ1-5
V gene: TRBV20-1
D gene: NA
clone size: few
CDR3 DNA: TGCAGTGCTAGAGATGGGGTCAGCAATCAGCCCCAGCATTTT
CDR3 protein: CSARDGVSNQPQHF

J gene: TRBJ2-5
V gene: TRBV4-3
D gene: TRBD1
clone size: few
CDR3 DNA: TGCGCCAGCAGCCGGGACAGCCATTTCCAAGAGACCCAGTACTTC
CDR3 protein: CASSRDSHFQETQYF

J gene: TRBJ2-3
V gene: TRBV4-1
D gene: TRBD2
clone size: NA
CDR3 DNA: TGCGCCAGCAGCCAAGGTAGCGGGGGGCCATGGGATACGCAGTATTTT
CDR3 protein: CASSQGSGGPWDTQYF

J gene: TRBJ1-4
V gene: TRBV28
D gene: NA
clone size: NA
CDR3 DNA: TGTGCCAGCAATCATCCTACAGCAATAAATGAAAAACTGTTTTTT
CDR3 protein: CASNHPTAINEKLFF

J gene: TRBJ2-1
V gene: TRBV7-2
D gene: NA
clone size: NA
CDR3 DNA: TGTGCCAGCAGCTTAGGAGTAGGGGTAGGCAACAATGAGCAGTTCTTC
CDR3 protein: CASSLGVGVGNNEQFF

J gene: TRBJ2-7
V gene: TRBV7-2
D gene: NA
clone size: NA
CDR3 DNA: TGTGCCAGCAGACCCCCCCTCGGGGGTGACCTCTACGAGCAGTACTTC
CDR3 protein: CASRPPLGGDLYEQYF

J gene: TRBJ2-4
V gene: TRBV27
D gene: NA
clone size: few
CDR3 DNA: TGTGCCAGCAGTTTATGGGGACAAAACATTCAGTACTTC
CDR3 protein: CASSLWGQNIQYF

J gene: TRBJ2-5
V gene: TRBV6-1
D gene: TRBD1
clone size: few
CDR3 DNA: TGTGCCAGCAGTGAGGACAGGGTGATTGAGACCCAGTACTTC
CDR3 protein: CASSEDRVIETQYF

J gene: TRBJ2-5
V gene: TRBV28
D gene: NA
clone size: NA
CDR3 DNA: TGTGCCAGCAGTCGCCCTGTACGGCGGGAGACCCAGTACTTC
CDR3 protein: CASSRPVRRETQYF

J gene: TRBJ2-7
V gene: TRBV5-5
D gene: NA
clone size: NA
CDR3 DNA: TGTGCCAGCAGCTTGGGACTCGGAGGCCTCTACGAGCAGTACTTC
CDR3 protein: CASSLGLGGLYEQYF

J gene: TRBJ1-6
V gene: TRBV29-1
D gene: NA
clone size: few
CDR3 DNA: TGCAGCGTTGCCCCCACAGGGACCGGATCACCCCTCCACTTT
CDR3 protein: CSVAPTGTGSPLHF

J gene: TRBJ1-1
V gene: TRBV4-1
D gene: TRBD1
clone size: NA
CDR3 DNA: TGCGCCAGCAGCCAAGGGGACAGTGCCCGCTCTGAAGCTTTCTTT
CDR3 protein: CASSQGDSARSEAFF

J gene: TRBJ2-5
V gene: TRBV5-1
D gene: NA
clone size: NA
CDR3 DNA: TGCGCCAGCAGAACGGGCCCTACAGAGACCCAGTACTTC
CDR3 protein: CASRTGPTETQYF